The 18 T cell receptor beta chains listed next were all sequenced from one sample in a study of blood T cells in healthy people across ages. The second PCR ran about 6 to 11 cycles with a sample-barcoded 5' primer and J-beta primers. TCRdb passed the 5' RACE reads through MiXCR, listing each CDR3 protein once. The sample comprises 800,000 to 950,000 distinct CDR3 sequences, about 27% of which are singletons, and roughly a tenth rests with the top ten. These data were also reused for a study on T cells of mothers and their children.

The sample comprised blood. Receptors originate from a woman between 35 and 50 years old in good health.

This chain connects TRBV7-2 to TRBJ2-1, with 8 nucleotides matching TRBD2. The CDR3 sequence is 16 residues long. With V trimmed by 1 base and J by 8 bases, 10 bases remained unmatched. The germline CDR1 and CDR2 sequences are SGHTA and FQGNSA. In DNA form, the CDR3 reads TGTGCCAGCAGCTTAGACTTCCGGGGGGGCGGCGATGAGCAGTTCTTC. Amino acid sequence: CASSLDFRGGGDEQFF.

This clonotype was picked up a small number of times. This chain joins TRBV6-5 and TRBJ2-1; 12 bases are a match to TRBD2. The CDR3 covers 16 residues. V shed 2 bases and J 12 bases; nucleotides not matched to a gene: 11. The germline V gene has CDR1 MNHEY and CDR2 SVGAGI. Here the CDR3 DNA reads TGTGCCAGCAGTTACCTGACTAGCGGGGGCCTAGATGGGCAGTTCTTC. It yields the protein CASSYLTSGGLDGQFF.

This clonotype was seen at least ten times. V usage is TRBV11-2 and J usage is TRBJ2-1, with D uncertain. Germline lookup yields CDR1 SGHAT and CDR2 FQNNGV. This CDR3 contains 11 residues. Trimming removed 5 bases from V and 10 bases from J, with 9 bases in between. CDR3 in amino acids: CASSPLREQFF. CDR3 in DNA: TGTGCCAGCAGCCCATTGCGGGAGCAGTTCTTC.

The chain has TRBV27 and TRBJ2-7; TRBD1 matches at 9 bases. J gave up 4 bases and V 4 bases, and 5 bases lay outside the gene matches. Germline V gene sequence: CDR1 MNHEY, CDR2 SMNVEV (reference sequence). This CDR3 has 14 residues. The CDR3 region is CASSWDRDRYEQYF. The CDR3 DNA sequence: TGTGCCAGCAGTTGGGACAGGGACCGTTACGAGCAGTACTTC.

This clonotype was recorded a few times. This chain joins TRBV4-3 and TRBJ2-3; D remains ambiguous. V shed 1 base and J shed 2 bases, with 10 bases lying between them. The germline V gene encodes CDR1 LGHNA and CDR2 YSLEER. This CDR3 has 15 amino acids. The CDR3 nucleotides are TGCGCCAGCAGCCAAGGCATCAGTACCACAGATACGCAGTATTTT. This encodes CASSQGISTTDTQYF.

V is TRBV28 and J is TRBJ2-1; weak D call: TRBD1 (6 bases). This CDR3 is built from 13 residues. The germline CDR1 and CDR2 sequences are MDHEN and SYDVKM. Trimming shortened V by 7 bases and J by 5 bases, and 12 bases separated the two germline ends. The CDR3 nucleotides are TGTGCCAGCACCCCAGGACAGCACAATGAGCAGTTCTTC. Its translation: CASTPGQHNEQFF.

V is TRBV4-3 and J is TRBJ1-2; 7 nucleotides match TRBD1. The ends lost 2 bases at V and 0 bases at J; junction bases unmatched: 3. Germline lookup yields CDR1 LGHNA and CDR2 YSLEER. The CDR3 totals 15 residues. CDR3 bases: TGCGCCAGCAGCCAACTCGGGACAGCTAACTATGGCTACACCTTC. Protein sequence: CASSQLGTANYGYTF.

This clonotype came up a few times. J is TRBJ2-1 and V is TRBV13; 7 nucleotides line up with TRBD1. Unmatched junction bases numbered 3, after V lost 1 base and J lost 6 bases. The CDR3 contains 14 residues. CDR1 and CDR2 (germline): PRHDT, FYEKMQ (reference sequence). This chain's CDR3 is CASSLEGAGNEQFF. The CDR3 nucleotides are TGTGCCAGCAGCTTAGAGGGGGCGGGCAATGAGCAGTTCTTC.

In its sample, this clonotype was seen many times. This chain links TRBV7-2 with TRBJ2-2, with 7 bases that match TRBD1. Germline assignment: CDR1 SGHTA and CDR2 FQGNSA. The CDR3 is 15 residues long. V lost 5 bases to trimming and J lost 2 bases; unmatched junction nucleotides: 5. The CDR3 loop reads CASSVDRINTGELFF. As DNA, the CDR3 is TGTGCCAGCAGCGTGGACAGGATCAACACCGGGGAGCTGTTTTTT.

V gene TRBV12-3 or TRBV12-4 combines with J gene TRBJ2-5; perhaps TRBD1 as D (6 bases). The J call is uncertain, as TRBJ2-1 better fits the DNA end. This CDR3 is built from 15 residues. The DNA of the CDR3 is TGTGCCAGCAGCCGGGACACGCGATACCAAGAGACCCAGTTCTTC. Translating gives CASSRDTRYQETQFF.

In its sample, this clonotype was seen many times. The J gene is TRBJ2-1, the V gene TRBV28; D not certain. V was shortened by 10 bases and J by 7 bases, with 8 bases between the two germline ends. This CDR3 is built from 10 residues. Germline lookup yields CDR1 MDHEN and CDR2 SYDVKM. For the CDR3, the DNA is TGTGCCACCCACAGAAATGAGCAGTTCTTC. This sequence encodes CATHRNEQFF.

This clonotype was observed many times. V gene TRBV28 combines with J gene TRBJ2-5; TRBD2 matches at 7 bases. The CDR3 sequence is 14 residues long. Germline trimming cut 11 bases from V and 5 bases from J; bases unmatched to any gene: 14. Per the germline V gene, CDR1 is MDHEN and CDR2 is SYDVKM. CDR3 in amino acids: CAPGGVKVRETQYF. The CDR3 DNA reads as TGTGCCCCTGGGGGGGTCAAAGTCCGGGAGACCCAGTACTTC. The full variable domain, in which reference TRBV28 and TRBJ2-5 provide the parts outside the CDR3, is DVKVTQSSRYLVKRTGEKVFLECVQDMDHENMFWYRQDPGLGLRLIYFSYDVKMKEKGDIPEGYSVSREKKERFSLILESASTNQTSMYLCAPGGVKVRETQYFGPGTRLLVL.

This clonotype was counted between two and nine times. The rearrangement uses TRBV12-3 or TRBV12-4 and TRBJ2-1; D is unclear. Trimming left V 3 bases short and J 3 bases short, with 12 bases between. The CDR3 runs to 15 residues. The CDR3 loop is CASSFTESYYNEQFF. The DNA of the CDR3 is TGTGCCAGCAGTTTCACGGAAAGCTACTACAATGAGCAGTTCTTC.

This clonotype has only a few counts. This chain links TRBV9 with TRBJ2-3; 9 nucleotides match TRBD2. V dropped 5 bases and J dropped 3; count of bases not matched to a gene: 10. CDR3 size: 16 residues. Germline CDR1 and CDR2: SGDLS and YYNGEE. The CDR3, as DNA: TGTGCCAGCAGGCGACAAGCTAGCGGGGATACAGATACGCAGTATTTT. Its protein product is CASRRQASGDTDTQYF. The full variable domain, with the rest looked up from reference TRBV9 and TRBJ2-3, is DSGVTQTPKHLITATGQRVTLRCSPRSGDLSVYWYQQSLDQGLQFLIQYYNGEERAKGNILERFSAQQFPDLHSELNLSSLELGDSALYFCASRRQASGDTDTQYFGPGTRLTVL.

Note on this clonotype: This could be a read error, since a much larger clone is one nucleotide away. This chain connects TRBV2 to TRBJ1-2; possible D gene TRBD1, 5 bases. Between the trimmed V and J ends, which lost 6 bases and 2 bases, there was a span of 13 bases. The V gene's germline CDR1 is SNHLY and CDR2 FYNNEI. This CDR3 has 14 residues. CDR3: CASSRLQENYGYTF. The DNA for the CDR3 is TGTGCCAGCAGCCGCCTACAGGAGAACTATGGCTACACCTTC. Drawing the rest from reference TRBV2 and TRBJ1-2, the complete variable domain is EPEVTQTPSHQVTQMGQEVILRCVPISNHLYFYWYRQILGQKVEFLVSFYNNEISEKSEIFDDQFSVERPDGSNFTLKIRSTKLEDSAMYFCASSRLQENYGYTFGSGTRLTVV.

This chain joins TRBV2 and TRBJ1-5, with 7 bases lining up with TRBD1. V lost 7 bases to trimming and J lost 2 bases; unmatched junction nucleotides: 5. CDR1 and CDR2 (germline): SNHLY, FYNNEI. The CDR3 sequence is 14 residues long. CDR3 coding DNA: TGTGCCAGCAAGGGACAGATCGGCAATCAGCCCCAGCATTTT. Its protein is CASKGQIGNQPQHF.

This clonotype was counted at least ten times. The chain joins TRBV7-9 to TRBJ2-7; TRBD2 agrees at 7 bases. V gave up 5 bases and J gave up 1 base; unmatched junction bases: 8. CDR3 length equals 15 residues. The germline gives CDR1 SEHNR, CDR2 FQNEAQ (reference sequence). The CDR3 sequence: CASSAAGLTSYEQYF. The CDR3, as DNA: TGTGCCAGCAGCGCAGCGGGACTGACTTCCTACGAGCAGTACTTC.

DNA for the CDR3: TGTGCCAGCAGCGTCGGGACAATGCAAATCCATGAGCAGTTCTTC. Translation: CASSVGTMQIHEQFF. This sequence joins TRBV5-5 and TRBJ2-1, with D perhaps TRBD1 (6 bases). Trimming took off 4 bases at V and 8 bases at J, with 19 bases between the two ends. The CDR3 spans 15 residues. CDR1 is SGHKS, CDR2 YYEKEE, per germline (reference sequence).